This note documents a single T cell receptor beta chain sequence. This entry is derived from a study of shared T cell receptors in the human thymus. The CDR3 runs 10 residues. V dropped 1 base and J dropped 10 bases, with 7 bases sitting between them. The germline gives CDR1 DFQATT, CDR2 SNEGSKA (reference sequence). TCRdb keeps only in-frame clones here, not all; method: immunoSEQ multiplex PCR. Counted here are 700,000 or so clones, around 85% occurring once; the ten biggest clones make up roughly 0.01%. The same data also contributed to another study, on human thymus T cells. That source notes: Thymic resections from corrective heart surgery supplied the tissue.

What was sequenced was thymocytes. This clonotype was obtained from a girl under three years old with a congenital heart defect. This chain uses TRBV20-1 with TRBJ1-2; no definite D call. The CDR3 bases are TGCAGTGCTAGAGCGGGTCTCTACACCTTC. It specifies CSARAGLYTF.